These 4 T cell receptor beta chains share one sample of origin, sequenced in a study of blood T cell repertoires in COVID-19. Only in-frame clones appear in the TCRdb table, and some are missing; sequencing was by immunoSEQ multiplex PCR. The sample contains around 310,000 clones, nearly 90% of which appear only once. The specimen sequenced was peripheral blood. All receptors derive from a woman in her thirties or forties with COVID-19, enrolled during active disease.

The rearrangement joins TRBV5-1 to TRBJ2-2, with D possibly being TRBD1 (6 bases). This CDR3 contains 17 residues. Trimming removed 4 bases from V and 0 bases from J, with 16 bases in between. In germline, CDR1 is SGHRS, CDR2 YFSETQ. The DNA for the CDR3 is TGCGCCAGCAGCACATTCCCGGGACACTCGAACACCGGGGAGCTGTTTTTT. Its protein is CASSTFPGHSNTGELFF.

The chain employs TRBV18 and TRBJ2-2, with 7 nucleotides matching TRBD1. V shed 4 bases, J shed 1 base, and the junction held 6 bases outside the gene matches. The CDR3 loop spans 16 amino acids. Per germline, CDR1 KGHSH and CDR2 LQKENI. The CDR3 DNA follows: TGTGCCAGCTCACGGGATAGGACAGGGAACACCGGGGAGCTGTTTTTT. Amino acid sequence: CASSRDRTGNTGELFF. Full variable domain (rest looked up from reference TRBV18 and TRBJ2-2): NAGVMQNPRHLVRRRGQEARLRCSPMKGHSHVYWYRQLPEEGLKFMVYLQKENIIDESGMPKERFSAEFPKEGPSILRIQQVVRGDSAAYFCASSRDRTGNTGELFFGEGSRLTVL.

The chain is built from TRBV29-1 and TRBJ1-4; possibly TRBD1 for D (6 bases). V dropped 4 bases and J dropped 6 bases, with 9 bases sitting between them. CDR1 is SQVTM and CDR2 is ANQGSEA in the germline V gene. The CDR3 totals 12 residues. CDR3 nucleotide sequence: TGCAGCGTTGGGACAGATGATGAAAAACTGTTTTTT. As protein: CSVGTDDEKLFF.

This sequence joins TRBV27 and TRBJ1-4; TRBD1 is a possible D gene (5 bases). The CDR3 has 14 residues. Trimming left V 8 bases short and J 8 bases short, with 18 bases between. Germline assignment: CDR1 MNHEY and CDR2 SMNVEV (reference sequence). The chain's CDR3 is CASGGGGIFEKLFF. CDR3 DNA sequence: TGTGCCAGCGGTGGGGGGGGGATTTTCGAAAAACTGTTTTTT.